This T cell receptor beta chain is from a study of graft-versus-host responses after intestinal transplantation. Sequencing used immunoSEQ multiplex PCR; TCRdb keeps in-frame clones, though not all of them. The sample holds 85,000 to 100,000 clones; 85% to 95% are singletons and the top ten take approximately 0.07%. The J segment lost 3 bases and the V segment lost 0 bases, leaving 3 bases of the junction unmatched. This CDR3 is built from 14 residues. CDR1 is SGDLS and CDR2 is YYNGEE in the germline V gene. This clone was seen only once. Its antigen remains unknown. Sequencing was performed on unstimulated CD8+ T cells sorted from spleen or lymph node cells, taken before transplant. This sequence originates from a human donor who was the organ donor for an intestinal transplant. The V gene is TRBV9, the J gene TRBJ2-7; 7 nucleotides line up with TRBD2. The CDR3 sequence: CASSVGGGVYEQYF. The DNA for the CDR3 is TGTGCCAGCAGCGTAGGGGGGGGAGTCTACGAGCAGTACTTC.